This is a list of T cell receptor beta chains from one sample in a study of blood T cell repertoires in COVID-19. TCRdb's table, derived via immunoSEQ multiplex PCR, lists solely in-frame clones and lacks some. The profile shows 100,000 to 120,000 clones, around nine tenths of them singletons. The sequencing sample was made of peripheral blood. The source is a woman between 50 and 59 years old with acute or convalescent COVID-19. Both conserved end residues are part of each CDR3. A D gene is named only where the DNA matches it firmly.

j_call | v_call | d_call | cdr3_aa | cdr3_nt
TRBJ2-7 | TRBV30 | NA | CAWSGAGTLYVEQYF | TGTGCCTGGAGCGGTGCCGGGACATTGTACGTAGAGCAGTACTTC
TRBJ2-1 | TRBV6-4 | TRBD2 | CASSDRTSGYNEQFF | TGTGCCAGCAGTGACCGGACTAGCGGCTACAATGAGCAGTTCTTC
TRBJ2-5 | TRBV19 | NA | CASTFRGQETQYF | TGTGCCAGTACGTTCAGGGGTCAGGAGACCCAGTACTTC
TRBJ2-4 | TRBV2 | TRBD1 | CASSGQGVAKNIQYF | TGTGCCAGCAGCGGACAGGGGGTAGCCAAAAACATTCAGTACTTC
TRBJ2-7 | TRBV29-1 | TRBD1 | CSAWDRPYEQYF | TGCAGCGCCTGGGACAGGCCCTACGAGCAGTACTTC
TRBJ2-1 | TRBV19 | TRBD1 | CASSPDRGAYNEQFF | TGTGCCAGTAGTCCCGACAGGGGCGCCTACAATGAGCAGTTCTTC
TRBJ1-2 | TRBV6-6 | NA | CASSYSGQANYGYTF | TGTGCCAGCAGTTACTCAGGACAAGCTAACTATGGCTACACCTTC
TRBJ1-1 | TRBV7-2 | TRBD1 | CASHRGLRTEAFF | TGTGCCAGCCACAGGGGCCTTCGCACTGAAGCTTTCTTT
TRBJ1-5 | TRBV5-1 | TRBD1 | CASSLGGTGTNQPQHF | TGCGCCAGCAGCTTGGGGGGGACAGGGACCAATCAGCCCCAGCATTTT
TRBJ2-1 | TRBV3-1/TRBV3-2 | TRBD2 | CASSQARTSAGEQFF | TGTGCCAGCAGCCAAGCCCGGACTAGCGCGGGTGAGCAGTTCTTC
TRBJ2-1 | TRBV11-2 | NA | CASSLEQRQFF | TGTGCCAGCAGCTTAGAGCAGCGGCAGTTCTTC
TRBJ2-2 | TRBV5-6 | NA | CASCPGRGWTGELFF | TGTGCCAGCTGCCCCGGAAGAGGGTGGACCGGGGAGCTGTTTTTT
TRBJ2-7 | TRBV27 | TRBD2 | CASRTEGLAGSYEQYF | TGTGCCAGCAGGACTGAGGGACTAGCGGGCTCCTACGAGCAGTACTTC
TRBJ1-2 | TRBV27 | TRBD1 | CASSYLATGRRPNGYTF | TGTGCCAGCAGTTACCTAGCGACAGGGAGACGCCCTAATGGCTACACCTTC
TRBJ2-7 | TRBV7-2 | NA | CASSTRTVPSYEQYF | TGTGCCAGCAGCACAAGGACAGTCCCTTCCTACGAGCAGTACTTC
TRBJ2-5 | TRBV5-6 | NA | CASSLVGSQETQYF | TGTGCCAGCAGCTTGGTCGGGAGCCAAGAGACCCAGTACTTC
TRBJ1-2 | TRBV18 | NA | CASSPEDSYGYTF | TGTGCCAGCTCACCAGAGGACAGCTATGGCTACACCTTC
TRBJ2-4 | TRBV18 | TRBD2 | CASSPEGGVTQYF | TGTGCCAGCTCACCCGAGGGAGGGGTGACTCAGTACTTC
TRBJ1-6 | TRBV28 | NA | CASTSSYNSPLHF | TGTGCCAGCACGAGCTCCTATAATTCACCCCTCCACTTT
TRBJ2-3 | TRBV7-6 | NA | CASSLGVGGVGTDTQYF | TGTGCCAGCAGCTTAGGGGTAGGCGGGGTCGGCACAGATACGCAGTATTTT
TRBJ2-5 | TRBV29-1 | NA | CSVDFRVQETQYF | TGCAGCGTTGACTTCCGGGTCCAAGAGACCCAGTACTTC
TRBJ1-4 | TRBV5-1 | TRBD1 | CASSMTGGIYEKLFF | TGCGCCAGCAGCATGACAGGGGGTATTTATGAAAAACTGTTTTTT
TRBJ2-5 | TRBV5-4 | TRBD1 | CASSPGGAYQETQYF | TGTGCCAGCAGTCCAGGGGGCGCGTACCAAGAGACCCAGTACTTC
TRBJ2-1 | TRBV5-1 | NA | CASSFGTPVLRPSSYNEQFF | TGCGCCAGCAGCTTCGGGACTCCCGTACTACGCCCGAGCTCCTACAATGAGCAGTTCTTC
TRBJ1-1 | TRBV18 | TRBD1 | CASSPGQGANTEAFF | TGTGCCAGCTCACCCGGACAGGGGGCAAACACTGAAGCTTTCTTT
TRBJ2-3 | TRBV3-1/TRBV3-2 | NA | CASSQDRVAGTDTQYF | TGTGCCAGCAGCCAAGACCGGGTAGCGGGCACAGATACGCAGTATTTT
TRBJ2-5 | TRBV7-9 | NA | CASSLLGEGTQYF | TGTGCCAGCAGCTTATTGGGCGAGGGGACCCAGTACTTC
TRBJ2-5 | TRBV4-1 | TRBD2 | CASSQPSGLAGGETQYF | TGCGCCAGCAGCCAACCATCGGGACTAGCGGGAGGGGAGACCCAGTACTTC
TRBJ2-1 | TRBV6-4 | TRBD2 | CASSAGTSREQFF | TGTGCCAGCAGCGCTGGGACTAGCAGAGAGCAGTTCTTC